This T cell receptor beta chain came from a study of blood T cell repertoires in COVID-19. From germline, CDR1 is SGDLS and CDR2 YYNGEE. There are 13 residues in the CDR3. V lost 3 bases and J 7 bases, leaving 13 bases between the germline ends. Here immunoSEQ multiplex PCR was the method, and the copy in TCRdb shows in-frame clones only, minus some. The sample has some 120,000 clones, roughly nine tenths seen once. Input material: peripheral blood. The chain links TRBV9 to TRBJ1-1; D is perhaps TRBD1 (5 bases). The TCR was taken from a man aged 35 to 55 with acute or convalescent COVID-19. The CDR3 spells CASSAGGTVEAFF. The DNA of the CDR3 is TGTGCCAGCAGCGCCGGGGGGACGGTTGAAGCTTTCTTT.